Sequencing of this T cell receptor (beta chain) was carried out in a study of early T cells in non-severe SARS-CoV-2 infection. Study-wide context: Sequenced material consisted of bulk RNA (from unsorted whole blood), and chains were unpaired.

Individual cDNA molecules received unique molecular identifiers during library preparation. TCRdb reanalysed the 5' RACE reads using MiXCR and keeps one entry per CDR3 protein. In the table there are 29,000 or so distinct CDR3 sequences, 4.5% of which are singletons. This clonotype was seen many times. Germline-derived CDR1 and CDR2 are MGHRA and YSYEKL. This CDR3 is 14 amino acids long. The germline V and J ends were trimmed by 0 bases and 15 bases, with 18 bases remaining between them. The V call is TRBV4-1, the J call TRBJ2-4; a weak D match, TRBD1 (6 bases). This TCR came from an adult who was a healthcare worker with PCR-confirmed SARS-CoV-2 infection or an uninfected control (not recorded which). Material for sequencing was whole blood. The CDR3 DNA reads TGCGCCAGCAGCCAAGAAACAGGGTCCTACCGCGTGTACTTC. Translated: CASSQETGSYRVYF.